The clone carrying this T cell receptor beta chain is a singleton in its sample. Participants' reported clinical history set cohort assignment. Method: immunoSEQ multiplex PCR; TCRdb's copy keeps in-frame clones and lacks some. The data contain 400,000 to 450,000 clones, roughly nine tenths of them singletons. This entry comes from a study of blood T cell repertoires in COVID-19. Study information: The analysed material was cDNA or gDNA that came from T cells, B-cell-depleted T cells, or PBMCs.

The germline V gene has CDR1 KGHSH and CDR2 LQKENI. This CDR3 is built from 13 residues. The junction had 6 bases not matched to a gene; V was cut back by 8 bases and J by 5 bases. The receptor was derived from a man aged 25 to 40 who had recovered from COVID-19. The sample taken for sequencing was PBMCs or T cells enriched from blood (not recorded which). The chain recombines TRBV18 with TRBJ1-5; TRBD1 agrees at 7 bases. The CDR3 coding sequence is TGTGCCAGCGCGACAGGGCCCGATCAGCCCCAGCATTTT. It yields the protein CASATGPDQPQHF.